These 3 T cell receptor beta chains came from one sample sequenced in a study of shared clonotypes between healthy human individuals. This table comes from immunoSEQ multiplex PCR, and its TCRdb copy is limited to in-frame clones, with some not included. The repertoire holds over a million clones, with roughly 96% as singletons. Sequencing was performed on naive CD4+ T cells sorted from blood. Noted subset: CD45RA+ positively selected. The receptors here all came from a man aged 30 to 45 in good health.

This clone turned up a few times. This chain joins TRBV27 and TRBJ2-6; D might be TRBD1 (5 bases). This CDR3 has 14 residues. V gave up 4 bases and J gave up 4 bases, with 8 bases separating them. Germline V gives CDR1 MNHEY, CDR2 SMNVEV (reference sequence). Written as DNA, the CDR3 is TGTGCCAGCAGTTCAGGGTCCGGGGCCAACGTCCTGACTTTC. This codes for CASSSGSGANVLTF.

This CDR3 reads CASSLVSRDKGSYNEQFF. In nucleotides, the CDR3 is TGTGCCAGCAGCTTAGTTTCCCGGGACAAAGGATCGTACAATGAGCAGTTCTTC. V gene TRBV11-3 combines with J gene TRBJ2-1; possibly TRBD1 for D (6 bases). This CDR3 spans 18 amino acids. Germline V gene lookup returns CDR1 SGHNT and CDR2 YENEEA. V was cut by 1 base and J by 4 bases, with 20 bases left in between.

The chain uses TRBV5-4 and TRBJ2-5, with no clear D. The CDR3 has 14 amino acids. V was pared by 0 bases and J by 2 bases, with 8 bases between. Germline CDR1 SGHNT, CDR2 YYREEE (reference sequence). Here the CDR3 DNA reads TGTGCCAGCAGCTTGGCCCCACAGCAAGAGACCCAGTACTTC. It codes for CASSLAPQQETQYF.